A selection of T cell receptor beta chains follows, all from one sample in a study of spatial heterogeneity in lung cancer. TCRdb re-called the 5' RACE reads with MiXCR, one entry per CDR3 protein. The table includes over 6,000 distinct CDR3 sequences, 9% to 10% detected once. Sequencing was performed on normal lung tissue next to the tumor, taken at surgery. All receptors come from a male donor with early-stage non-small cell lung cancer. CDR3s include the opening cysteine and the closing phenylalanine or tryptophan. A D gene is named only where the DNA matches it firmly.

v_gene,j_gene,d_gene,CDR3aa
TRBV14,TRBJ1-1,.,CASSQDLQHEAFF
TRBV5-5,TRBJ2-2,.,CASSTGWPGELFF
TRBV3-2,TRBJ1-6,.,CASSQNLDRGSDSPLHF
TRBV12-3/TRBV12-4,TRBJ2-7,.,CASSRTLGSYEQYF
TRBV7-2,TRBJ2-5,.,CASSLMAGPQETQYF
TRBV20-1,TRBJ2-7,TRBD1,CSAPDRGLHEQYF
TRBV4-3,TRBJ1-1,.,CASSQSRNTEAYF
TRBV6-1,TRBJ2-4,TRBD2,CAITRETKNIQYF
TRBV20-1,TRBJ2-1,.,CSARVWRSSSYNEQFF
TRBV12-3/TRBV12-4,TRBJ2-3,TRBD2,CASSWTSGGTDTQYF
TRBV7-2,TRBJ2-7,.,CASSLVGSSYEQYF
TRBV4-1,TRBJ1-5,TRBD1,CASSHRTGMEPDQPQHF
TRBV24-1,TRBJ2-1,.,CATSDLRPNRSSYNEQFF
TRBV5-1,TRBJ1-2,.,CASSDGTPSANGYTF
TRBV29-1,TRBJ2-3,.,CSVELFTDTQYF
TRBV20-1,TRBJ2-5,.,CSANPGTAGETQYF
TRBV10-3,TRBJ1-1,.,CAIRSGAFLNTEAFF
TRBV27,TRBJ1-6,.,CASSLKRDSPLHF
TRBV7-2,TRBJ1-5,.,CASSLTGTNYQPQHF
TRBV7-2,TRBJ2-1,.,CASSLDVNWVF
TRBV21-1,TRBJ1-3,.,CASSSLVNGLSSGNTIYF
TRBV5-1,TRBJ2-3,.,CASSLAGGQGADTQYF
TRBV7-8,TRBJ2-1,TRBD2,CASSPRFSGGTSNEQFF
TRBV9,TRBJ2-3,TRBD2,CASSLTGLAGGEDTQYF
TRBV5-4,TRBJ2-4,.,CASSIYLCSVSPDRGNIQYF
TRBV19,TRBJ2-7,TRBD1,CASEDRVSYEQYF
TRBV24-1,TRBJ1-2,.,CATSAGDGYTF
TRBV20-1,TRBJ2-2,TRBD2,CSARVRGRETGELFF
TRBV6-1,TRBJ1-5,TRBD1,CASSIRDRVNQPQHF
TRBV2,TRBJ1-2,.,CVSGAGARMGYGYTF
TRBV20-1,TRBJ1-1,.,CSARVGGNTEAFF
TRBV5-5,TRBJ2-1,TRBD2,CASSPERGDYNEQFF
TRBV6-2/TRBV6-3,TRBJ1-5,.,CASSYSGGSENQPQHF
TRBV28,TRBJ1-1,TRBD1,CASNKGQGNTEAFF
TRBV18,TRBJ1-5,.,CASSRSVGPLANQPQHF
TRBV28,TRBJ2-7,TRBD2,CASSFVGIAGFYEQYF